The 23 T cell receptor beta chains below come from one sample, sequenced in a study of PD-L1 blockade in urothelial cancer. Repertoires were generated with immunoSEQ multiplex PCR, while TCRdb's copy carries only in-frame clones and drops some. Seen here are some 41,000 clones, 85% to 90% observed once, and the top ten hold roughly 14%. The sequencing used PBMCs, collected around atezolizumab (anti-PD-L1) treatment. Every receptor here comes from a woman aged 60-75 years with urothelial cancer.

The chain employs TRBV11-2 and TRBJ2-5; D gene uncertain. The CDR3 extends over 14 amino acids. Trimming left V 4 bases short and J 3 bases short, with 12 bases between. Germline V gene sequence: CDR1 SGHAT, CDR2 FQNNGV. CDR3 amino acids: CASSSRPREETQYF. The CDR3, as DNA: TGTGCCAGCAGCTCTAGGCCCCGAGAAGAGACCCAGTACTTC.

The chain has TRBV19 and TRBJ2-7, with a possible D match to TRBD2 (6 bases). CDR3 size: 12 residues. Germline V gene data show CDR1 as LNHDA and CDR2 as SQIVND (reference sequence). V was trimmed by 3 bases and J by 3 bases, leaving 6 bases between them. The CDR3, as DNA: TGTGCCAGTAGTATGACTAGCTACGAGCAGTACTTC. Residues: CASSMTSYEQYF. Combining the CDR3 with reference TRBV19 and TRBJ2-7 gives the whole variable domain DGGITQSPKYLFRKEGQNVTLSCEQNLNHDAMYWYRQDPGQGLRLIYYSQIVNDFQKGDIAEGYSVSREKKESFPLTVTSAQKNPTAFYLCASSMTSYEQYFGPGTRLTVT.

This chain connects TRBV19 to TRBJ2-6; D ambiguous. Trimming left V 11 bases short and J 4 bases short, with 6 bases between. The V gene's germline CDR1 is LNHDA and CDR2 SQIVND (reference sequence). The CDR3 has 11 residues. The CDR3 DNA reads TGTGCCGTCTTGGGGGCCAACGTCCTGACTTTC. Protein sequence: CAVLGANVLTF.

This clone was counted between two and nine times. The chain carries TRBV9 and TRBJ2-7, with 10 nucleotides matching TRBD2. V lost 2 bases and J lost 3; bases outside the gene matches: 8. Germline V lookup: CDR1 SGDLS, CDR2 YYNGEE. This CDR3 has 16 amino acids. In nucleotides, the CDR3 is TGTGCCAGCAGCGTGGGGGGAGCGGGGGGGCTCTACGAGCAGTACTTC. Its translation is CASSVGGAGGLYEQYF.

V is TRBV5-1 and J is TRBJ2-5; D is uncertain. Germline CDR1 is SGHRS and CDR2 is YFSETQ. There are 12 residues in the CDR3. V was clipped by 1 base and J by 5 bases, with 6 bases between them. The CDR3 DNA is TGCGCCAGCAGCTTGAACAGCGAGACCCAGTACTTC. Its protein is CASSLNSETQYF.

J is TRBJ2-2 and V is TRBV6-6; D may be TRBD1 (5 bases). The CDR3 is made up of 14 amino acids. V shed 6 bases and J shed 1 base, with 9 bases lying between them. Germline values: CDR1 MNHNY, CDR2 SVGAGI (reference sequence). Written as DNA, the CDR3 is TGTGCCAGCAGCCAGGACAAGAACACCGGGGAGCTGTTTTTT. As protein: CASSQDKNTGELFF.

The chain uses TRBV10-3 and TRBJ2-3, with 7 bases identical to TRBD2. This CDR3 spans 16 amino acids. V lost 3 bases to trimming and J lost 0 bases; unmatched junction nucleotides: 6. Germline CDR1 is ENHRY and CDR2 is SYGVKD. CDR3 sequence reads: CAISEPLAGSTDTQYF. The CDR3 nucleotides read TGTGCCATCAGTGAACCGTTAGCGGGTAGCACAGATACGCAGTATTTT.

The J gene is TRBJ2-1, the V gene TRBV7-2; 9 bases map to TRBD1. The V gene's germline CDR1 is SGHTA and CDR2 FQGNSA. Trimming at V came to 1 base and at J to 5 bases, leaving 3 bases not matched to a gene. CDR3 length equals 15 residues. This chain's CDR3 is CASSLVHRGHNEQFF. DNA of the CDR3: TGTGCCAGCAGCTTAGTCCACAGGGGGCACAATGAGCAGTTCTTC.

The chain recombines TRBV27 with TRBJ2-5, with D perhaps TRBD2 (5 bases). V was pared by 3 bases and J by 2 bases, with 22 bases between. The V gene's germline CDR1 is MNHEY and CDR2 SMNVEV (reference sequence). The CDR3 runs 18 residues. The CDR3 region has the DNA TGTGCCAGCAGTTTCCGAGCCCGTAGGTCAGCGGCGCAAGAGACCCAGTACTTC. Translating gives CASSFRARRSAAQETQYF.

V and J are TRBV18 and TRBJ1-5; D is unclear. CDR3 length: 13 amino acids. V was cut by 3 bases and J by 7 bases, with 10 bases left in between. Germline CDR1 reads KGHSH; CDR2 reads LQKENI. In DNA form, the CDR3 reads TGTGCCAGCTCACCGGCGGGAGGCCAGCCCCAGCATTTT. Encoded protein: CASSPAGGQPQHF.

The V call is TRBV15, the J call TRBJ1-6; D possibly corresponds to TRBD1 (5 bases). V lost 5 bases, J lost 5 bases, and 13 bases lay in between. The CDR3 has 15 amino acids. The germline CDR1 and CDR2 sequences are LNHNV and YYDKDF (reference sequence). CDR3 residues: CATSLRGTNNSPLHF. CDR3 bases: TGTGCCACCAGCCTACGGGGGACCAATAATTCACCCCTCCACTTT.

The count of this clone is one. The gene calls are TRBV5-1 and TRBJ2-1; 7 nucleotides line up with TRBD1. V lost 4 bases to trimming and J lost 1 base; unmatched junction nucleotides: 17. CDR3 length: 19 residues. CDR1 and CDR2 (germline): SGHRS, YFSETQ. In DNA form, the CDR3 reads TGCGCCAGCAGCCCTGCCTCGGCTTTCAGGGGACAGTCCTACAATGAGCAGTTCTTC. Amino acids: CASSPASAFRGQSYNEQFF.

This sequence joins TRBV25-1 and TRBJ2-1; 13 bases align to TRBD2. CDR3 size: 16 residues. The germline V gene encodes CDR1 MGHDK and CDR2 SYGVNS. After removal of 4 bases from V and 3 bases from J, the junction contained 3 bases not matched to a gene. This CDR3 is CASSARLAGGYNEQFF. CDR3 nucleotides: TGTGCCAGCAGTGCCAGACTAGCGGGAGGCTACAATGAGCAGTTCTTC.

The chain has TRBV5-6 and TRBJ1-5, with unresolved D. V was cut by 5 bases and J by 10 bases, with 13 bases left in between. CDR1 SGHDT and CDR2 YYEEEE come from the germline V gene. This CDR3 region has 12 residues. The CDR3 sequence: CASSLPGGPQHF. DNA for the CDR3: TGTGCCAGCAGTTTACCTGGAGGCCCCCAGCATTTT.

The chain carries TRBV5-6 and TRBJ1-1; weak D call: TRBD1 (5 bases). Germline loops: CDR1 SGHDT, CDR2 YYEEEE. Trimming stripped 3 bases from V and 1 base from J, with 13 bases between. This CDR3 comprises 15 residues. The CDR3 sequence is CASSWAGQGNTEAFF. In nucleotides, the CDR3 is TGTGCCAGCAGCTGGGCAGGGCAGGGGAACACTGAAGCTTTCTTT.

DNA for the CDR3: TGTGCCAGCAGCCCCTCGAGCAATCAGCCCCAGCATTTT. It yields the protein CASSPSSNQPQHF. V usage is TRBV5-5 and J usage is TRBJ1-5; no clear D gene. Germline V gene lookup returns CDR1 SGHKS and CDR2 YYEKEE (reference sequence). The CDR3 has 13 amino acids. V lost 4 bases and J lost 1, with 6 bases in between.

This chain connects TRBV5-1 to TRBJ2-4, with 7 bases matching TRBD1. CDR1 SGHRS and CDR2 YFSETQ come from the germline V gene. V dropped 0 bases and J dropped 6; count of bases not matched to a gene: 6. The CDR3 loop spans 15 amino acids. The CDR3, as DNA: TGCGCCAGCAGCTTGGGACAGGGCTTCCGAAACATTCAGTACTTC. Amino acid sequence: CASSLGQGFRNIQYF.

The table lists this clone with a count of one. V gene TRBV15 combines with J gene TRBJ2-5, with 8 bases identical to TRBD1. V lost 1 base and J lost 4; bases outside the gene matches: 11. This CDR3 comprises 17 residues. Germline CDR1 and CDR2: LNHNV and YYDKDF (reference sequence). CDR3: CATSRGDGQGFSETQYF. The CDR3 coding sequence is TGTGCCACCAGCAGAGGAGACGGACAGGGTTTTTCAGAGACCCAGTACTTC.

This chain connects TRBV5-1 to TRBJ2-1; D might be TRBD2 (6 bases). The CDR3 runs 14 residues. The germline V gene encodes CDR1 SGHRS and CDR2 YFSETQ. The V and J ends lost 4 bases and 10 bases respectively, with 18 bases between them. CDR3 amino acids: CASSPAGGNREQFF. CDR3 coding DNA: TGCGCCAGCAGCCCAGCTGGAGGGAATCGGGAGCAGTTCTTC.

This chain joins TRBV13 and TRBJ2-4; D perhaps matches TRBD1 (5 bases). The CDR3 is made up of 15 amino acids. V lost 0 bases to trimming and J lost 8 bases, with 14 bases between them. Germline loops: CDR1 PRHDT, CDR2 FYEKMQ (reference sequence). The CDR3 loop reads CASSLGPPEGDIQYF. In DNA, the CDR3 is TGTGCCAGCAGCTTAGGTCCGCCAGAAGGGGACATTCAGTACTTC.

The chain is built from TRBV6-4 and TRBJ1-5; 10 bases are a match to TRBD1. The CDR3 is 14 amino acids. Looked up from germline, CDR1 is MRHNA and CDR2 is SNTAGT. V lost 7 bases and J lost 6; bases outside the gene matches: 6. CDR3 residues: CASTTGGYCQPQHF. Here the CDR3 DNA reads TGTGCCAGCACGACAGGGGGCTATTGTCAGCCCCAGCATTTT.

The gene calls are TRBV9 and TRBJ2-5; 8 bases line up with TRBD2. Germline V gene lookup returns CDR1 SGDLS and CDR2 YYNGEE. This CDR3 has 14 amino acids. J lost 5 bases, V lost 1 base, and 4 bases had no gene match. For the CDR3, the DNA is TGTGCCAGCAGCGTACGGGGGGGTCCGGAGACCCAGTACTTC. This codes for CASSVRGGPETQYF.

This clone was picked up one time. The genes are TRBV5-4 and TRBJ1-5, with a weak D call TRBD1 (5 bases). The CDR3 has 14 amino acids. The germline V gene has CDR1 SGHNT and CDR2 YYREEE (reference sequence). Trimming removed 4 bases at V and 11 bases at J, with 19 bases between. This CDR3 reads CASSQGGAPGAQHF. In DNA form, the CDR3 reads TGTGCCAGCAGCCAAGGTGGGGCCCCGGGGGCCCAGCATTTT.